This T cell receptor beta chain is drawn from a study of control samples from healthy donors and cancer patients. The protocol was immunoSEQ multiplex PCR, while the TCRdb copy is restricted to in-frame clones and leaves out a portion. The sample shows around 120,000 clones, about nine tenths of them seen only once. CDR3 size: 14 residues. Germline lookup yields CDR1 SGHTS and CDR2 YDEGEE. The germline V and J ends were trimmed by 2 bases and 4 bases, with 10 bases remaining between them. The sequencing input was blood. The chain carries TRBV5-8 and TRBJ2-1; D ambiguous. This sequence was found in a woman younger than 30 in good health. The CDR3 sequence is CASSFLSPYNEQFF. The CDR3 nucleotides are TGTGCCAGCAGCTTTCTGTCCCCATACAATGAGCAGTTCTTC.